This is a list of T cell receptor beta chains from one sample in a study of CD8+CD57+ T cells in acquired aplastic anemia. Each CDR3 protein gets one entry after TCRdb re-called the reads with MiXCR. The profile covers some 240,000 distinct CDR3 sequences, with roughly 33% appearing a single time and around 1.1% taken by the ten largest. The source material was sorted CD4+, CD8+, or CD8+CD57+ T cells (not recorded which) from PBMCs. The receptors stem from a human donor in good health, serving as a control. Both conserved end residues are part of each CDR3. The order of the fields is D gene, V gene, clone size, J gene, CDR3 DNA, CDR3 protein. The D gene is left open where the match is weak. Not every row has a clone size; where given, it reads once, few, many or a size class.

d_call: TRBD2
v_call: TRBV30
clone_size: few
j_call: TRBJ2-7
cdr3_nt: TGTGCCTGGAGTGTTTTACTAGCGGGCTCCGAGCAGTACTTC
cdr3_aa: CAWSVLLAGSEQYF

d_call: .
v_call: TRBV12-3/TRBV12-4
clone_size: few
j_call: TRBJ1-4
cdr3_nt: TGTGCCAGCAGTCCAGGGTGGACTAATGAAAAACTGTTTTTT
cdr3_aa: CASSPGWTNEKLFF

d_call: TRBD1
v_call: TRBV10-3
clone_size: .
j_call: TRBJ2-7
cdr3_nt: TGTGCCACTTCACCGGGACAGGAGACCTACGAGCAGTACTTC
cdr3_aa: CATSPGQETYEQYF

d_call: .
v_call: TRBV2
clone_size: many
j_call: TRBJ2-7
cdr3_nt: TGTGCCAGCAGAGCCGACATGTCCGAGCAGTACTTC
cdr3_aa: CASRADMSEQYF

d_call: .
v_call: TRBV6-1
clone_size: few
j_call: TRBJ2-6
cdr3_nt: TGTGCCAGCAGAAAGGTCGGGGGTCTGGGGGCCAACGTCCTGACTTTC
cdr3_aa: CASRKVGGLGANVLTF

d_call: TRBD2
v_call: TRBV15
clone_size: many
j_call: TRBJ2-3
cdr3_nt: TGTGCCACCAGCAGCCCCCCTAGCGGTAAAACAGATACGCAGTATTTT
cdr3_aa: CATSSPPSGKTDTQYF

d_call: TRBD1
v_call: TRBV29-1
clone_size: many
j_call: TRBJ1-2
cdr3_nt: TGCAGCGTCGGGCGACAGGGCGGCTATGGCTACACCTTC
cdr3_aa: CSVGRQGGYGYTF

d_call: .
v_call: TRBV19
clone_size: .
j_call: TRBJ2-7
cdr3_nt: TGTGCCAGTAGAGGACTACTCGACTACGAGCAGTACTTC
cdr3_aa: CASRGLLDYEQYF

d_call: .
v_call: TRBV6-6
clone_size: .
j_call: TRBJ2-7
cdr3_nt: TGTGCCAGCAACTTCCTCGGAAGGGGTATCTCCTACGAGCAGTACTTC
cdr3_aa: CASNFLGRGISYEQYF

d_call: .
v_call: TRBV6-1
clone_size: many
j_call: TRBJ2-7
cdr3_nt: TGTGCCAGCAGTGATGGCAGGCCTCCCTACGAGCAGTACTTC
cdr3_aa: CASSDGRPPYEQYF

d_call: .
v_call: TRBV6-1
clone_size: many
j_call: TRBJ2-1
cdr3_nt: TGTGCCAGCAACATAGCGCCGAGCTCCTACAATGAGCAGTTCTTC
cdr3_aa: CASNIAPSSYNEQFF

d_call: TRBD1
v_call: TRBV11-3
clone_size: .
j_call: TRBJ1-1
cdr3_nt: TGTGCCAGCAGCTTAGATGGTCAGGGGGGAGCTGAAGCTTTCTTT
cdr3_aa: CASSLDGQGGAEAFF

d_call: .
v_call: TRBV13
clone_size: many
j_call: TRBJ2-1
cdr3_nt: TGTGCCAGCAGCTTAGTCGGTGTTTTGCACAATGAGCAGTTCTTC
cdr3_aa: CASSLVGVLHNEQFF

d_call: TRBD1
v_call: TRBV20-1
clone_size: few
j_call: TRBJ2-1
cdr3_nt: TGCAGTGCCAACGAAAGGACAGGCTCGGGCAATGAGCAGTTCTTC
cdr3_aa: CSANERTGSGNEQFF

d_call: TRBD2
v_call: TRBV2
clone_size: many
j_call: TRBJ2-5
cdr3_nt: TGTGCCAGCAGTGAAGCTCCCCTAGTCCAACTAGCGGGGGGGCAGGAGACCCAGTACTTC
cdr3_aa: CASSEAPLVQLAGGQETQYF

d_call: TRBD2
v_call: TRBV10-3
clone_size: many
j_call: TRBJ2-5
cdr3_nt: TGTGCCAGTAGTACGGCGGGAGTAGGCCCTAAAGAGACCCAGTACTTC
cdr3_aa: CASSTAGVGPKETQYF

d_call: TRBD1
v_call: TRBV24-1
clone_size: .
j_call: TRBJ1-5
cdr3_nt: TGTGCCACCAGTGATCCTTACGGGACAGGGGATAATCAGTCCCAGCATTTT
cdr3_aa: CATSDPYGTGDNQSQHF

d_call: TRBD1
v_call: TRBV20-1
clone_size: .
j_call: TRBJ2-7
cdr3_nt: TGCAGTGTAAGGACAGGTGCTAGCGAGCAGTACTTC
cdr3_aa: CSVRTGASEQYF

d_call: .
v_call: TRBV30
clone_size: .
j_call: TRBJ1-2
cdr3_nt: TGTGCCAGGAGTGTCCGGTCAGTGGGGCCCTATGGCTACACCTTC
cdr3_aa: CARSVRSVGPYGYTF

d_call: .
v_call: TRBV29-1
clone_size: many
j_call: TRBJ1-1
cdr3_nt: TGCAGCTCCGCTCGGGCAGGCACTGAAGCTTTCTTT
cdr3_aa: CSSARAGTEAFF

d_call: .
v_call: TRBV5-1
clone_size: few
j_call: TRBJ2-5
cdr3_nt: TGCGCCAGCAGCTTGGAAGGGTTGGGGGCACGGGAGACCCAGTACTTC
cdr3_aa: CASSLEGLGARETQYF

d_call: .
v_call: TRBV5-1
clone_size: few
j_call: TRBJ2-2
cdr3_nt: TGCGCCAGCACAGAAGCGGAGGCGAGCACCGGGGAGCTGTTTTTT
cdr3_aa: CASTEAEASTGELFF

d_call: TRBD1
v_call: TRBV6-5
clone_size: few
j_call: TRBJ2-7
cdr3_nt: TGTGCCAGCAGTTTCAGACAGGGGGAAGGATCCTACGAGCAGTACTTC
cdr3_aa: CASSFRQGEGSYEQYF

d_call: .
v_call: TRBV20-1
clone_size: many
j_call: TRBJ1-2
cdr3_nt: TGCAGTGCTAGTGCTGGAATTTCACAATCTGGCTACACCTTC
cdr3_aa: CSASAGISQSGYTF

d_call: .
v_call: TRBV19
clone_size: many
j_call: TRBJ2-3
cdr3_nt: TGTGCCAGTAGTTATTTAAGCACAGATACGCAGTATTTT
cdr3_aa: CASSYLSTDTQYF

d_call: TRBD1
v_call: TRBV12-5
clone_size: .
j_call: TRBJ1-6
cdr3_nt: TGTGCTAGTGGTTTGACGTTTGGGCAGGGGGGCTTCGGGAATTCACCCCTCCACTTT
cdr3_aa: CASGLTFGQGGFGNSPLHF

d_call: TRBD1
v_call: TRBV5-1
clone_size: .
j_call: TRBJ1-4
cdr3_nt: TGCGCCAGCAGCCCCGACAGGGTGGGGGAAAAACTGTTTTTT
cdr3_aa: CASSPDRVGEKLFF

d_call: TRBD1
v_call: TRBV27
clone_size: .
j_call: TRBJ1-1
cdr3_nt: TGTGCCAGCCGACAGGGAGATCTCGAAGCTTTCTTT
cdr3_aa: CASRQGDLEAFF